The 4 T cell receptor beta chains given below trace back to one sample, sequenced in a study of T cell repertoires in cytomegalovirus infection. Which antigens these TCRs recognize remains unknown. TCRdb re-called the reads through MiXCR, storing one row per CDR3 protein. The repertoire has about 770,000 distinct CDR3 sequences, under 35% of them found once; the top ten carry under 15%. The starting material was cultured CD8+ T cells from PBMCs, obtained from culture after CMV antigen stimulation. These receptors originate from a human donor in good health (CMV status not recorded). Some clones in this sample may be carry-over from other donors' samples.

This chain joins TRBV6-5 and TRBJ2-1, with 8 bases fitting TRBD2. The CDR3 totals 15 residues. The junction had 8 bases not matched to a gene; V was cut back by 7 bases and J by 3 bases. CDR1 MNHEY and CDR2 SVGAGI come from the germline V gene. The CDR3 bases are TGTGCCAGCACTCCATTAGCGGGGATCTACAATGAGCAGTTCTTC. It codes for CASTPLAGIYNEQFF.

DNA of the CDR3: TGTGCCAGCAGTTTCGGGACAGCAATTTGGCCCCAGCATTTT. Amino acid sequence: CASSFGTAIWPQHF. V gene TRBV27 combines with J gene TRBJ1-5; 7 positions match TRBD1. Germline trimming cut 3 bases from V and 9 bases from J; bases unmatched to any gene: 8. The CDR3 extends over 14 amino acids. CDR1 is MNHEY and CDR2 is SMNVEV in the germline V gene (reference sequence).

This clonotype was picked up many times. The V call is TRBV6-1, the J call TRBJ2-1; D is perhaps TRBD1 or TRBD2 (5 bases each). Trimming cost V 3 bases and J 4 bases, with 10 bases left between them. This CDR3 spans 14 amino acids. The V gene's germline CDR1 is MNHNS and CDR2 SASEGT. The DNA of the CDR3 is TGTGCCAGCAGTGACCGGGGCCTATACAATGAGCAGTTCTTC. This translates into CASSDRGLYNEQFF.

The J gene is TRBJ2-5, the V gene TRBV20-1, with D possibly being TRBD2 (6 bases). CDR3 length: 15 amino acids. Germline V gives CDR1 DFQATT, CDR2 SNEGSKA (reference sequence). V was cut by 5 bases and J by 4 bases, with 20 bases left in between. The CDR3 here is CSAPNRELARETQYF. Here the CDR3 DNA reads TGCAGTGCTCCTAACCGGGAGCTAGCGCGAGAGACCCAGTACTTC.